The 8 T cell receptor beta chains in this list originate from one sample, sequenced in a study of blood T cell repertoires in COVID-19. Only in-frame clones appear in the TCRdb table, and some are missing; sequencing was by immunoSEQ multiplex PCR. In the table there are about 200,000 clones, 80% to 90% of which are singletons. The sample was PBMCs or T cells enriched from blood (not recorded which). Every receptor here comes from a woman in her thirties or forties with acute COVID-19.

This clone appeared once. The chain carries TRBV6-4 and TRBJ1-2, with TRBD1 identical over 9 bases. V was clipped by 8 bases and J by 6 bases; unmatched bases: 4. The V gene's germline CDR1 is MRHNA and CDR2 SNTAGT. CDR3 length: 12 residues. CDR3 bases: TGTGCCAGCCGGGGACAGGGAGATGGCTACACCTTC. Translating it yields CASRGQGDGYTF.

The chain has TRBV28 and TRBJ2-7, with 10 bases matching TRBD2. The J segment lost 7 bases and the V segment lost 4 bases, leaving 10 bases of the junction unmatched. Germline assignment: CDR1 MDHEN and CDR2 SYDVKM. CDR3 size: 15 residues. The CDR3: CASSWLAGVSEEQYF. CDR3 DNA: TGTGCCAGCAGTTGGCTAGCGGGAGTTTCGGAAGAGCAGTACTTC.

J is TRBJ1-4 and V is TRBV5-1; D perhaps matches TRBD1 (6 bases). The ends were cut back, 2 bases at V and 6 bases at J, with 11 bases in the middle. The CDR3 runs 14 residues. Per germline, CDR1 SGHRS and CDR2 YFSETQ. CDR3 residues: CASSLSRGDEKLFF. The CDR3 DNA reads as TGCGCCAGCAGCTTATCCAGGGGCGATGAAAAACTGTTTTTT. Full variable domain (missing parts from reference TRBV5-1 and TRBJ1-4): KAGVTQTPRYLIKTRGQQVTLSCSPISGHRSVSWYQQTPGQGLQFLFEYFSETQRNKGNFPGRFSGRQFSNSRSEMNVSTLELGDSALYLCASSLSRGDEKLFFGSGTQLSVL.

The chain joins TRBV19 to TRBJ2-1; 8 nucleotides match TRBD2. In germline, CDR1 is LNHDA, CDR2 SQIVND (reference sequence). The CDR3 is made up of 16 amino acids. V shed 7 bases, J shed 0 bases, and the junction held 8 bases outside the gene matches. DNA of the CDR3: TGTGCCAGTACCTACAGCGGGAGCGTCTCCTACAATGAGCAGTTCTTC. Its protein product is CASTYSGSVSYNEQFF.

DNA for the CDR3: TGTGCCAGCAGTTTACCCAGGGGCGCGTTCCCTGAAGCTTTCTTT. Translating it yields CASSLPRGAFPEAFF. J is TRBJ1-1 and V is TRBV28, with D possibly TRBD1 on 6 matching bases. Trimming cost V 2 bases and J 6 bases, with 16 bases left between them. The CDR3 spans 15 residues. In germline, CDR1 is MDHEN, CDR2 SYDVKM.

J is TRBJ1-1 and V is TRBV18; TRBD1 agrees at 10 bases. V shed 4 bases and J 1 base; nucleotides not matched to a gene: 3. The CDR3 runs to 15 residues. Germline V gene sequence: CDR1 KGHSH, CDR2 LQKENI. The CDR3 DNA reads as TGTGCCAGCTCACGCGGGACAGGGGCGAACACTGAAGCTTTCTTT. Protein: CASSRGTGANTEAFF.

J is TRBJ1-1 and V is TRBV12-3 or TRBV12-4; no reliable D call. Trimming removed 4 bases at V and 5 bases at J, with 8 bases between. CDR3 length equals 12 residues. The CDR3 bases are TGTGCCAGCAGTTACGATGCGACTGAAGCTTTCTTT. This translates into CASSYDATEAFF.

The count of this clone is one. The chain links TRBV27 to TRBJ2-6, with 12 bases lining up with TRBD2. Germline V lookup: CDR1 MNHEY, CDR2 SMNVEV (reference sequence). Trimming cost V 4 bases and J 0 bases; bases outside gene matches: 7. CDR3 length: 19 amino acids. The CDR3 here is CASSSLGLAGFSGANVLTF. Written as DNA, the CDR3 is TGTGCCAGCAGTTCCCTTGGACTAGCGGGGTTCTCTGGGGCCAACGTCCTGACTTTC.